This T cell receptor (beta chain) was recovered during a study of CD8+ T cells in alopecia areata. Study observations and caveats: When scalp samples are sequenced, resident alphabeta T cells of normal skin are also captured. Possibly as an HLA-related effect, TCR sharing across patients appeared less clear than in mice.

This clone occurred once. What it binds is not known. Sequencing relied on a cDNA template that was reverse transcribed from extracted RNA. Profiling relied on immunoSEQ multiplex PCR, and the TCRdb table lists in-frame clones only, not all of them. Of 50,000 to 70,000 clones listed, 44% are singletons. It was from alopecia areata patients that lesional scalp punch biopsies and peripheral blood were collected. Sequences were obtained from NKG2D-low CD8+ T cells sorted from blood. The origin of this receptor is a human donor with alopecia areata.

The CDR3 region is CASSAGGASSHEQFF. The CDR3 coding sequence is TGTGCCAGCAGCGCCGGGGGGGCTAGCAGCCATGAGCAGTTCTTC. The chain has TRBV9 and TRBJ2-1; 8 bases line up with TRBD2. Germline CDR1 and CDR2: SGDLS and YYNGEE. The CDR3 is 15 residues long. Trimming cost V 3 bases and J 8 bases; bases outside gene matches: 10.